These 20 T cell receptor beta chains were sequenced from one sample in a study of blood T cell repertoires in COVID-19. The assay was immunoSEQ multiplex PCR, and TCRdb's table has in-frame clones only and misses some. Of about 360,000 clones detected, about four fifths appear once; the ten largest clones hold 2.5% to 3.5%. Sample: peripheral blood. These receptors all stem from a man aged 25 to 40 with active or convalescent COVID-19.

This chain connects TRBV29-1 to TRBJ1-1; D might be TRBD1 (6 bases). Germline V gene data show CDR1 as SQVTM and CDR2 as ANQGSEA. V lost 5 bases and J lost 0, with 19 bases in between. The CDR3 runs to 16 residues. The CDR3 region is CSVLPFRTVMNTEAFF. The CDR3 coding sequence is TGCAGCGTTCTTCCATTTAGGACAGTCATGAACACTGAAGCTTTCTTT.

The V gene is TRBV15, the J gene TRBJ2-1; no clear D. From germline, CDR1 is LNHNV and CDR2 YYDKDF (reference sequence). V was trimmed by 4 bases and J by 0 bases, leaving 10 bases between them. The CDR3 totals 15 residues. The CDR3 sequence: CATSKEQSSYNEQFF. The CDR3 DNA reads TGTGCCACCAGCAAGGAACAGAGCTCCTACAATGAGCAGTTCTTC.

This clone was seen a handful of times. This rearrangement joins TRBV27 to TRBJ1-1; weak D call: TRBD1 (5 bases). The CDR3 is made up of 16 amino acids. Germline CDR1 reads MNHEY; CDR2 reads SMNVEV (reference sequence). The ends were cut back, 6 bases at V and 0 bases at J, with 17 bases in the middle. CDR3 in amino acids: CASSLGLGGLNTEAFF. DNA of the CDR3: TGTGCCAGCAGCCTCGGTTTGGGGGGACTGAACACTGAAGCTTTCTTT.

The chain is built from TRBV5-8 and TRBJ1-3; D not certain. Germline assignment: CDR1 SGHTS and CDR2 YDEGEE. The CDR3 is 13 residues long. V lost 2 bases, J lost 3 bases, and 6 bases lay in between. CDR3 loop: CASSFEVGNTIYF. CDR3 nucleotides: TGTGCCAGCAGCTTCGAGGTTGGAAACACCATATATTTT.

V and J are TRBV4-2 and TRBJ1-2, with 8 bases matching TRBD1. J was trimmed by 4 bases and V by 1 base; bases with no gene match: 2. Germline loops: CDR1 LGHNA, CDR2 YNFKEQ. This CDR3 contains 14 residues. CDR3 DNA: TGTGCCAGCAGCCAAGGACAGGGGTTCTATGGCTACACCTTC. Translated, it gives CASSQGQGFYGYTF.

This clone came up a few times. The chain is built from TRBV18 and TRBJ1-2; the D is unclear. Trimming pared 6 bases from V and 4 bases from J, leaving 12 bases between. The germline gives CDR1 KGHSH, CDR2 LQKENI. There are 13 residues in the CDR3. The CDR3 loop is CASSEGPSYGYTF. The CDR3 nucleotides are TGTGCCAGCTCCGAGGGTCCGTCCTATGGCTACACCTTC.

A single count supports this clone. The chain links TRBV29-1 to TRBJ2-3; the D gene is possibly TRBD1 (6 bases). From germline, CDR1 is SQVTM and CDR2 ANQGSEA. Trimming pared 6 bases from V and 2 bases from J, leaving 12 bases between. This CDR3 contains 13 residues. Here the CDR3 reads CSVVTGVTDTQYF. CDR3 nucleotide sequence: TGCAGCGTCGTGACAGGAGTCACAGATACGCAGTATTTT.

The chain has TRBV24-1 and TRBJ2-5; D call uncertain. Trimming pared 0 bases from V and 0 bases from J, leaving 7 bases between. Looked up from germline, CDR1 is KGHDR and CDR2 is SFDVKD. The CDR3 has 15 residues. The CDR3 here is CATSDLAADQETQYF. CDR3 coding DNA: TGTGCCACCAGTGATTTGGCCGCGGACCAAGAGACCCAGTACTTC.

This clone was seen only once. This rearrangement joins TRBV19 to TRBJ1-2, with 8 positions matching TRBD1. This CDR3 is built from 15 residues. CDR1 is LNHDA and CDR2 is SQIVND in the germline V gene (reference sequence). V lost 1 base, J lost 4 bases, and 5 bases stayed unmatched. The CDR3 protein is CASSIGQGAGYGYTF. The CDR3 region has the DNA TGTGCCAGTAGTATAGGCCAGGGGGCCGGCTATGGCTACACCTTC.

This rearrangement joins TRBV27 to TRBJ1-5; D perhaps matches TRBD1 (5 bases). CDR3 size: 13 residues. Germline V gene sequence: CDR1 MNHEY, CDR2 SMNVEV (reference sequence). The V end was cut by 2 bases, the J end by 4 bases, with 6 bases between. CDR3 DNA sequence: TGTGCCAGCAGTTTAGGGGCAAATCAGCCCCAGCATTTT. Translated, it gives CASSLGANQPQHF.

The chain carries TRBV27 and TRBJ2-5; 10 positions match TRBD1. Germline V lookup: CDR1 MNHEY, CDR2 SMNVEV (reference sequence). The CDR3 contains 15 residues. V shed 4 bases, J shed 5 bases, and the junction held 7 bases outside the gene matches. The CDR3 here is CASSWDRGLWETQYF. As DNA, the CDR3 is TGTGCCAGCAGTTGGGACAGGGGACTATGGGAGACCCAGTACTTC.

This clone was seen just once. The chain joins TRBV9 to TRBJ2-2; 9 bases are a match to TRBD2. V lost 4 bases and J lost 4; bases outside the gene matches: 5. This CDR3 contains 15 residues. Germline values: CDR1 SGDLS, CDR2 YYNGEE. The CDR3 DNA reads TGTGCCAGCAGCCCCCGGACTAGCGCCACCGGGGAGCTGTTTTTT. This encodes CASSPRTSATGELFF. Full variable domain (remainder filled in from reference TRBV9 and TRBJ2-2): DSGVTQTPKHLITATGQRVTLRCSPRSGDLSVYWYQQSLDQGLQFLIQYYNGEERAKGNILERFSAQQFPDLHSELNLSSLELGDSALYFCASSPRTSATGELFFGEGSRLTVL.

The chain joins TRBV19 to TRBJ1-1; no firm D call. Trimming took off 2 bases at V and 5 bases at J, with 9 bases between the two ends. The CDR3 is made up of 13 amino acids. Germline loops: CDR1 LNHDA, CDR2 SQIVND (reference sequence). This chain's CDR3 is CASSIQAFTEAFF. CDR3 DNA sequence: TGTGCCAGTAGTATACAAGCATTTACTGAAGCTTTCTTT.

This chain joins TRBV15 and TRBJ2-3, with D possibly TRBD2 on 6 matching bases. Trimming removed 0 bases at V and 4 bases at J, with 20 bases between. The germline gives CDR1 LNHNV, CDR2 YYDKDF (reference sequence). The CDR3 runs 18 residues. The CDR3: CATSRDPGTRLRADTQYF. The CDR3 DNA reads as TGTGCCACCAGCAGAGATCCCGGGACTCGGTTACGGGCAGATACGCAGTATTTT. Full variable domain (remainder filled in from reference TRBV15 and TRBJ2-3): DAMVIQNPRYQVTQFGKPVTLSCSQTLNHNVMYWYQQKSSQAPKLLFHYYDKDFNNEADTPDNFQSRRPNTSFCFLDIRSPGLGDTAMYLCATSRDPGTRLRADTQYFGPGTRLTVL.

The chain carries TRBV4-1 and TRBJ2-7; 7 nucleotides match TRBD1. V was clipped by 3 bases and J by 3 bases; unmatched bases: 11. This CDR3 has 16 residues. Germline CDR1 MGHRA, CDR2 YSYEKL. The DNA for the CDR3 is TGCGCCAGCAGCCAGGAAGAGGGGGCAACCGTCTACGAGCAGTACTTC. Its translation is CASSQEEGATVYEQYF.

V and J are TRBV4-1 and TRBJ2-5; no definite D call. The CDR3 is made up of 12 amino acids. The germline V gene has CDR1 MGHRA and CDR2 YSYEKL. Trimming shortened V by 3 bases and J by 5 bases, and 7 bases separated the two germline ends. The DNA of the CDR3 is TGCGCCAGCAGCCATCCGCGTGAGACCCAGTACTTC. Encoded protein: CASSHPRETQYF.

This clone was detected only a few times. The rearrangement uses TRBV11-2 and TRBJ1-1, with 10 bases identical to TRBD1. J was trimmed by 14 bases and V by 3 bases; bases with no gene match: 3. This CDR3 contains 11 residues. Germline V gene data show CDR1 as SGHAT and CDR2 as FQNNGV. This CDR3 is CASSLGQGIFF. Written as DNA, the CDR3 is TGTGCCAGCAGCTTGGGACAGGGGATCTTCTTT.

The chain couples TRBV12-5 to TRBJ2-5, with 7 bases matching TRBD2. The CDR3 spans 16 residues. V trimming: 5 bases; J trimming: 3 bases; junction bases outside the gene matches: 12. Germline loops: CDR1 LGHNT, CDR2 FRNRAP. This chain's CDR3 is CASGEGRGASKETQYF. The DNA of the CDR3 is TGTGCTAGTGGTGAGGGGAGGGGAGCCTCGAAAGAGACCCAGTACTTC.

The rearrangement joins TRBV27 to TRBJ2-1, with D perhaps TRBD1 (6 bases). The V end was cut by 6 bases, the J end by 4 bases, with 7 bases between. CDR1 MNHEY and CDR2 SMNVEV come from the germline V gene (reference sequence). This CDR3 spans 12 amino acids. The CDR3 region has the DNA TGTGCCAGCAGGGGGGCATACAATGAGCAGTTCTTC. It specifies CASRGAYNEQFF.

J is TRBJ1-6 and V is TRBV7-9; a possible D gene is TRBD1 (6 bases). V was clipped by 0 bases and J by 5 bases, with 8 bases between them. The CDR3 has 15 residues. Germline V lookup: CDR1 SEHNR, CDR2 FQNEAQ (reference sequence). The CDR3 reads CASSLADSHNSPLHF. The CDR3 DNA is TGTGCCAGCAGCTTAGCGGACAGCCATAATTCACCCCTCCACTTT.